The 18 T cell receptor beta chains below come from one sample, sequenced in a study of CXCR3 chemokines and chemotherapy response in bladder cancer. TCRdb passed the PCR reads through MiXCR, listing each CDR3 protein once. This sample carries approximately 13,000 distinct CDR3 sequences, around 11% of them seen once, and the ten largest clones take roughly 26%. This material was acquired from a patient whose treatment included neoadjuvant chemotherapy. These receptors originate from a human donor with bladder cancer that did not respond to neoadjuvant chemotherapy.

This clonotype has a count of ten or more. The chain is built from TRBV12-3 or TRBV12-4 and TRBJ1-2, with D uncertain. This CDR3 has 11 amino acids. Trimming took off 1 base at V and 7 bases at J, with 4 bases between the two ends. CDR3 nucleotides: TGTGCCAGCAGTTTAGGAAGTGGCTACACCTTC. Its translation: CASSLGSGYTF.

This clonotype was found many times. The chain carries TRBV6-2 or TRBV6-3 and TRBJ1-5; D is possibly TRBD1 (5 bases). The V gene lost 7 bases and the J gene lost 6 bases, with 10 bases spanning the gap. The CDR3 covers 12 residues. Germline V gene data show CDR1 as MNHEY and CDR2 as SVGEGT. DNA of the CDR3: TGTGCCAGCACAGGGAAATCTCAGCCCCAGCATTTT. Encoded protein: CASTGKSQPQHF.

The chain couples TRBV20-1 to TRBJ2-1; no clear D gene. The germline gives CDR1 DFQATT, CDR2 SNEGSKA (reference sequence). The CDR3 is 14 residues long. Trimming left V 3 bases short and J 5 bases short, with 14 bases between. CDR3 nucleotide sequence: TGCAGTGCTAGGAGTCCCTATGCGGACAATGAGCAGTTCTTC. This translates into CSARSPYADNEQFF.

This clonotype was detected ten times or more. This chain links TRBV19 with TRBJ1-1; D may be TRBD1 (5 bases). The CDR3 is made up of 14 amino acids. V gave up 9 bases and J gave up 7 bases, with 21 bases separating them. Germline CDR1 and CDR2: LNHDA and SQIVND (reference sequence). The CDR3 is CASRAGTLIGEAFF. DNA for the CDR3: TGTGCCAGCAGAGCCGGGACTCTAATAGGTGAAGCTTTCTTT.

This clonotype was recorded at least ten times. The chain employs TRBV19 and TRBJ1-2; TRBD1 aligns across 8 bases. The ends lost 10 bases at V and 6 bases at J; junction bases unmatched: 22. Germline loops: CDR1 LNHDA, CDR2 SQIVND (reference sequence). This CDR3 comprises 17 residues. This CDR3 reads CATVPSGGKKTTHGYTF. The CDR3 coding sequence is TGTGCCACCGTTCCGTCAGGGGGCAAAAAAACTACGCATGGCTACACCTTC.

The sample holds many counts of this clonotype. The chain employs TRBV20-1 and TRBJ1-2, with a tentative D call TRBD1 (5 bases). The CDR3 extends over 15 amino acids. Germline V gene data show CDR1 as DFQATT and CDR2 as SNEGSKA (reference sequence). The germline V and J ends were trimmed by 6 bases and 3 bases, with 20 bases remaining between them. CDR3 loop: CSAPWGALPDYGYTF. CDR3 in DNA: TGCAGTGCCCCGTGGGGCGCCCTACCGGACTATGGCTACACCTTC.

This clonotype was detected many times. The chain recombines TRBV7-9 with TRBJ1-2; D is undetermined. The CDR3 has 14 residues. Germline V gene sequence: CDR1 SEHNR, CDR2 FQNEAQ (reference sequence). V lost 11 bases and J 0 bases, leaving 16 bases between the germline ends. CDR3 in DNA: TGTGCCGACGCCAGAGAGAGAACTAACTATGGCTACACCTTC. Translation gives CADARERTNYGYTF.

In its sample, this clonotype was seen a few times. The chain recombines TRBV20-1 with TRBJ1-4; no clear D. The V end was cut by 0 bases, the J end by 8 bases, with 13 bases between. The length of the CDR3 is 14 residues. Germline CDR1 and CDR2: DFQATT and SNEGSKA (reference sequence). The CDR3 spells CSARDFDGEEKLFF. CDR3 DNA: TGCAGTGCTAGAGATTTCGACGGGGAAGAAAAACTGTTTTTT.

This clonotype qualifies as medium-sized. The CDR3 DNA reads as TGTGCCACCAGTGATGGGGACAGGGGCTACACCTTC. Translating gives CATSDGDRGYTF. This chain connects TRBV24-1 to TRBJ1-2; 8 bases are shared with TRBD1. This CDR3 has 12 amino acids. In germline, CDR1 is KGHDR, CDR2 SFDVKD. V shed 3 bases and J 8 bases; nucleotides not matched to a gene: 1.

The chain has TRBV28 and TRBJ2-7; a possible D gene is TRBD2 (5 bases). The V and J ends lost 2 bases and 2 bases respectively, with 13 bases between them. This CDR3 is built from 15 residues. The V gene's germline CDR1 is MDHEN and CDR2 SYDVKM. For the CDR3, the DNA is TGTGCCAGCAGTTTAGGGAGTAAGATGGCCTACGAGCAGTACTTC. Translating it yields CASSLGSKMAYEQYF.

This clonotype was detected many times. The V call is TRBV6-1, the J call TRBJ1-1; no firm D call. Germline V gene data show CDR1 as MNHNS and CDR2 as SASEGT. The CDR3 is 12 residues long. Deletions cut 4 bases from V and 1 base from J, with 4 bases between. CDR3 sequence: CASSATNTEAFF. DNA of the CDR3: TGTGCCAGCAGTGCAACGAACACTGAAGCTTTCTTT.

This clonotype has at least ten counts. This rearrangement joins TRBV29-1 to TRBJ2-5, with 7 bases fitting TRBD1. CDR3 length equals 13 residues. The germline V gene encodes CDR1 SQVTM and CDR2 ANQGSEA. With 7 bases clipped from V and 5 bases from J, the junction kept 10 bases outside the gene matches. This chain's CDR3 is CSEIQGNGETQYF. The CDR3 DNA reads as TGCAGCGAGATACAGGGGAACGGGGAGACCCAGTACTTC.

The CDR3 spells CASSPSGSTDTQYF. Here the CDR3 DNA reads TGCGCCAGCAGTCCTAGCGGGAGCACAGATACGCAGTATTTT. The J gene is TRBJ2-3, the V gene TRBV10-1; 8 bases line up with TRBD2. Unmatched junction bases numbered 1, after V lost 5 bases and J lost 0 bases. Germline V gene sequence: CDR1 WNHNN, CDR2 SYGVQD (reference sequence). This CDR3 comprises 14 residues.

This clonotype was seen at least ten times. This chain uses TRBV6-6 with TRBJ2-5; TRBD1 is a possible D gene (7 bases). Germline CDR1 is MNHNY and CDR2 is SVGAGI (reference sequence). The CDR3 covers 17 residues. V was trimmed by 2 bases and J by 1 base, leaving 17 bases between them. The CDR3 bases are TGTGCCAGCAGTTACCGGGGGACAGCCATCATCCAAGAGACCCAGTACTTC. Amino acids: CASSYRGTAIIQETQYF.

This clonotype was seen at least ten times. CDR3 nucleotides: TGTGCCAGCAGCCCCGGTAGGGTCCAAGAGACCCAGTACTTC. Amino acids: CASSPGRVQETQYF. This chain links TRBV7-2 with TRBJ2-5; D remains ambiguous. Trimming left V 5 bases short and J 1 base short, with 11 bases between. Germline V lookup: CDR1 SGHTA, CDR2 FQGNSA. CDR3 length equals 14 residues.

This clonotype was seen at least ten times. The rearrangement joins TRBV27 to TRBJ1-4, with TRBD1 as a possible D gene (6 bases). The CDR3 length is 19 residues. Trimming took off 0 bases at V and 10 bases at J, with 27 bases between the two ends. Germline loops: CDR1 MNHEY, CDR2 SMNVEV (reference sequence). CDR3 sequence (DNA): TGTGCCAGCAGTTTATCGATTAGCCGGGGGGGGCCCCAAGATGGAAAACTGTTTTTT. It encodes CASSLSISRGGPQDGKLFF.

In its sample, this clonotype was seen many times. The chain carries TRBV20-1 and TRBJ2-3; TRBD2 matches 14 bases. This CDR3 region has 17 residues. V gave up 6 bases and J gave up 8 bases; unmatched junction bases: 16. Germline V gives CDR1 DFQATT, CDR2 SNEGSKA (reference sequence). The CDR3 DNA follows: TGCAGTGCCACCCATTCCCCCGGGACTAGCGGGGGAGGTACGCAGTATTTT. Residues: CSATHSPGTSGGGTQYF.

The table lists this clonotype with many counts. V is TRBV11-2 and J is TRBJ2-3; D is unresolved. Germline loops: CDR1 SGHAT, CDR2 FQNNGV. The CDR3 spans 15 residues. The V and J ends lost 1 base and 1 base respectively, with 9 bases between them. CDR3 sequence reads: CASSLGQGRTDTQYF. CDR3 nucleotides: TGTGCCAGCAGCTTAGGGCAAGGCCGCACAGATACGCAGTATTTT.